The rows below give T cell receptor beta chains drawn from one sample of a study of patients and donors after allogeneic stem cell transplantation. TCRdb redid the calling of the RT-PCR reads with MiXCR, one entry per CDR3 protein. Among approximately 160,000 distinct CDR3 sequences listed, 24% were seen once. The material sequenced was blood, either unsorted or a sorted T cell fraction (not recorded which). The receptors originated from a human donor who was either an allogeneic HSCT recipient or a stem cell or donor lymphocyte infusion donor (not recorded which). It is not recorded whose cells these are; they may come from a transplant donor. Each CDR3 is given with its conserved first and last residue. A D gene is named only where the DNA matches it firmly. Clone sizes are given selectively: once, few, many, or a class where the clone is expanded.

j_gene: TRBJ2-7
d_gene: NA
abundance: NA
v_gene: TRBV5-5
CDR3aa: CASSWQQGLYEQYF
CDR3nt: TGTGCCAGCAGCTGGCAACAGGGCCTTTACGAGCAGTACTTC

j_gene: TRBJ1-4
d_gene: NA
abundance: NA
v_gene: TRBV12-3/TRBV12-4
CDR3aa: CASGTGGASEKLFF
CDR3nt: TGTGCCAGCGGTACGGGGGGCGCGAGTGAAAAACTGTTTTTT

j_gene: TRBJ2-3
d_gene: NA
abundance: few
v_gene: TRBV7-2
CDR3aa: CASSAPRTNSTDTQYF
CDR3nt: TGTGCCAGCAGTGCGCCGAGGACCAATAGCACAGATACGCAGTATTTT

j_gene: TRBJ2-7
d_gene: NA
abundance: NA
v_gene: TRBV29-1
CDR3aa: CSVEDPLNEQYF
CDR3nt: TGCAGCGTTGAAGATCCCCTTAACGAGCAGTACTTC

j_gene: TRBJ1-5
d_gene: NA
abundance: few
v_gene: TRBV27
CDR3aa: CASSLYGVQPQHF
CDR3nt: TGTGCCAGCAGTTTGTACGGGGTTCAGCCCCAGCATTTT

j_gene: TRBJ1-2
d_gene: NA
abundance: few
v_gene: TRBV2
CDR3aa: CASSVARESGYTF
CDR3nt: TGTGCCAGCAGTGTGGCCAGGGAGAGTGGCTACACCTTC

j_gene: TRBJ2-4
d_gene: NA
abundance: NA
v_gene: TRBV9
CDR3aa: CASSASPQGIQYF
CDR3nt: TGTGCCAGCAGCGCTAGCCCCCAGGGCATTCAGTACTTC

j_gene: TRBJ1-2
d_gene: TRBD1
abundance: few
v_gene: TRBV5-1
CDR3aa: CASSLEGTGNYGYTF
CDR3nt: TGCGCCAGCAGCTTGGAGGGGACAGGAAACTATGGCTACACCTTC

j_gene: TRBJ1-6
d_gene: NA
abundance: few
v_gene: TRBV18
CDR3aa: CASSPLRTPLNSPLHF
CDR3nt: TGTGCCAGCTCACCTCTCCGGACACCCCTCAATTCACCCCTCCACTTT

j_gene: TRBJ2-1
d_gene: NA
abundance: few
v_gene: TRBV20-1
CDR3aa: CSAGSYNEQFF
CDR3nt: TGCAGTGCTGGATCCTACAATGAGCAGTTCTTC

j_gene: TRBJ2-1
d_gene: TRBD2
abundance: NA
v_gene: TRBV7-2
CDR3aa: CASSSSGTNEQFF
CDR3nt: TGTGCCAGCAGTTCGAGCGGGACGAATGAGCAGTTCTTC

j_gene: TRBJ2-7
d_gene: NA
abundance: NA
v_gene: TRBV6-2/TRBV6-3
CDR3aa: CASSFLGQSSYEQYF
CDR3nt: TGTGCCAGCAGTTTTTTAGGACAGAGCTCCTACGAGCAGTACTTC

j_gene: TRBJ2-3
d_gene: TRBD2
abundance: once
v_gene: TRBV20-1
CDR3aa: CSVLAGESDTQYF
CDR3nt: TGCAGTGTTCTAGCGGGAGAGTCAGATACGCAGTATTTT

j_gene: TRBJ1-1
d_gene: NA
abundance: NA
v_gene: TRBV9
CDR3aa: CASSVDSMNTEAFF
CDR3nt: TGTGCCAGCAGCGTTGACAGCATGAACACTGAAGCTTTCTTT

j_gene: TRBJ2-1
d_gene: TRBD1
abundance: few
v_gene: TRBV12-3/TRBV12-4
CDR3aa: CASSFRDRYNEQFF
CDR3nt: TGTGCCAGCAGTTTCCGGGACAGATACAATGAGCAGTTCTTC

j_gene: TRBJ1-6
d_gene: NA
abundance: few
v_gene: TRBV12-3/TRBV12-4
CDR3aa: CASRPTGLEYSPLHF
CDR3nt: TGTGCCAGCAGACCTACAGGGTTAGAGTATTCACCCCTCCACTTT

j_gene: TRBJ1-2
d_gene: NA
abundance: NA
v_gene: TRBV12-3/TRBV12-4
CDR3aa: CASSVGGQGYGYTF
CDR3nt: TGTGCCAGCAGCGTCGGAGGGCAGGGCTATGGCTACACCTTC

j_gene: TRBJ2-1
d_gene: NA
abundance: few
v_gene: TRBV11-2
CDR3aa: CASSLNHNRYNEQFF
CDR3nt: TGTGCCAGCAGCTTAAATCATAACAGGTACAATGAGCAGTTCTTC

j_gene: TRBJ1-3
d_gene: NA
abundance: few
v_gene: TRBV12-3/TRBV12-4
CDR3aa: CASSLEGTRMGEAGNTIYF
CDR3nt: TGTGCCAGCAGTTTAGAGGGGACCAGGATGGGGGAGGCTGGAAACACCATATATTTT

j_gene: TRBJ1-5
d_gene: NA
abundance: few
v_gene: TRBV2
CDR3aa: CASRGDGYQPQHF
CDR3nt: TGTGCCAGCAGGGGGGACGGTTATCAGCCCCAGCATTTT

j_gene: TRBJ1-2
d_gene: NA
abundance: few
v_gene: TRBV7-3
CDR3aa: CASSPGRGTSYGYTF
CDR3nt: TGTGCCAGCAGCCCAGGGAGGGGAACCAGCTATGGCTACACCTTC

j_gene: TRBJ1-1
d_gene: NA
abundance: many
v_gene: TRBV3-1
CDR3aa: CASSQDRQGNTEAFF
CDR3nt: TGTGCCAGCAGCCAAGATCGGCAGGGAAACACTGAAGCTTTCTTT

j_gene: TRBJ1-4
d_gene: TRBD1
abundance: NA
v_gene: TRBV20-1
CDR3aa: CSARDWGQDTTNEKLFF
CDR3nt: TGCAGTGCTAGAGATTGGGGACAGGATACAACTAATGAAAAACTGTTTTTT

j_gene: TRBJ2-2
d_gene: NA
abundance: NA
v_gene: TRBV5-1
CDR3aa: CASSAGPAGPNTGELFF
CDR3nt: TGCGCCAGCAGCGCGGGACCGGCAGGTCCGAACACCGGGGAGCTGTTTTTT

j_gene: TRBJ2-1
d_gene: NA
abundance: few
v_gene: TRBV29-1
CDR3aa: CSVDGESPNEQFF
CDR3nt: TGCAGCGTTGACGGAGAATCACCCAATGAGCAGTTCTTC

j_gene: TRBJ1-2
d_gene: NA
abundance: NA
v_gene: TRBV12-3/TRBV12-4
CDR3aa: CASSFEVDISGGYTF
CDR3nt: TGTGCCAGCAGTTTTGAGGTGGACATCTCGGGTGGCTACACCTTC

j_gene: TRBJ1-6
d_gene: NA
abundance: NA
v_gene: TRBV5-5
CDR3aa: CASSLGAGSPLHF
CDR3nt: TGTGCCAGCAGCTTGGGTGCAGGGTCACCCCTCCACTTT

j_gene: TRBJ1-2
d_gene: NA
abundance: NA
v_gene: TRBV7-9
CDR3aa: CASSLTPRSNYGYTF
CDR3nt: TGTGCCAGCAGCTTGACCCCAAGAAGTAACTATGGCTACACCTTC

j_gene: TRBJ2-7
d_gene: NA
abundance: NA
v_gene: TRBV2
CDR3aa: CASSEIPRGGPTYEQYF
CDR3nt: TGTGCCAGCAGTGAGATTCCGCGCGGAGGCCCAACTTACGAGCAGTACTTC

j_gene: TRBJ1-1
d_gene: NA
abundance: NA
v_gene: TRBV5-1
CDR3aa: CASSLVEGTEAFF
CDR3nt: TGCGCCAGCAGCTTGGTAGAGGGAACTGAAGCTTTCTTT

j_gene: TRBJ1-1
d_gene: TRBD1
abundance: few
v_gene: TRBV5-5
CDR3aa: CASSQGAGDTEAFF
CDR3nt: TGTGCCAGCAGCCAGGGGGCGGGGGACACTGAAGCTTTCTTT

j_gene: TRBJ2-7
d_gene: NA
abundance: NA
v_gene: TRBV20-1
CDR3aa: CSAIFRGNGHEQYF
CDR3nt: TGCAGTGCTATCTTCCGAGGAAACGGCCACGAGCAGTACTTC